What follows are 23 T cell receptor beta chains derived from one specimen sequenced in a study of blood T cell repertoires in COVID-19. Only in-frame clones appear in the TCRdb table, and some are missing; sequencing was by immunoSEQ multiplex PCR. The sample lists roughly 200,000 clones, more than 70% occurring once. The sample was PBMCs or T cells enriched from blood (not recorded which). The receptors shown here come from a man in his forties who had recovered from COVID-19.

V and J are TRBV28 and TRBJ1-5; D is possibly TRBD1 (6 bases). The germline CDR1 and CDR2 sequences are MDHEN and SYDVKM. The CDR3 totals 14 residues. V lost 6 bases and J 7 bases, leaving 16 bases between the germline ends. CDR3 region: CASSPTGNPQPQHF. The CDR3 coding sequence is TGTGCCAGCAGCCCGACAGGTAATCCCCAGCCCCAGCATTTT.

The V call is TRBV7-8, the J call TRBJ2-5; TRBD1 matches at 7 bases. The V gene end was trimmed by 1 base and the J gene end by 1 base; junction bases not matched to a gene: 3. In germline, CDR1 is SGHVS, CDR2 FQNEAQ. This CDR3 comprises 15 residues. CDR3 residues: CASSLEGARQETQYF. The CDR3 nucleotides read TGTGCCAGCAGCTTAGAGGGGGCCCGCCAAGAGACCCAGTACTTC. Full variable domain (missing parts from reference TRBV7-8 and TRBJ2-5): GAGVSQSPRYKVAKRGQDVALRCDPISGHVSLFWYQQALGQGPEFLTYFQNEAQLDKSGLPSDRFFAERPEGSVSTLKIQRTQQEDSAVYLCASSLEGARQETQYFGPGTRLLVL.

J is TRBJ2-2 and V is TRBV4-2, with a tentative D call TRBD2 (5 bases). The CDR3 covers 18 residues. Germline V lookup: CDR1 LGHNA, CDR2 YNFKEQ. V was pared by 0 bases and J by 3 bases, with 17 bases between. The CDR3 DNA reads TGTGCCAGCAGCCAAGAAACTAGGGCAGGTACGGACACCGGGGAGCTGTTTTTT. Protein sequence: CASSQETRAGTDTGELFF.

The chain has TRBV11-1 and TRBJ2-7; possibly TRBD2 for D (5 bases). The germline V gene encodes CDR1 SGHAT and CDR2 FQDESV (reference sequence). With 2 bases removed from V and 5 bases from J, the gap between germline ends came to 16 bases. The CDR3 is 15 residues long. In DNA, the CDR3 is TGTGCCAGCAGCTTAACTAGGGAAAGAATCCACGAGCAGTACTTC. Translation: CASSLTRERIHEQYF.

The chain uses TRBV19 and TRBJ1-5, with D perhaps matching TRBD1 (5 bases). CDR3 length equals 16 residues. V was pared by 2 bases and J by 1 base, with 12 bases between. The germline V gene has CDR1 LNHDA and CDR2 SQIVND (reference sequence). CDR3 DNA: TGTGCCAGTAGTATATGGGGCCGGGGGAGCAATCAGCCCCAGCATTTT. Translation: CASSIWGRGSNQPQHF.

This chain links TRBV6-5 with TRBJ2-2; D perhaps matches TRBD1 (5 bases). V was trimmed by 6 bases and J by 4 bases, leaving 9 bases between them. The CDR3 runs 13 residues. Germline CDR1 reads MNHEY; CDR2 reads SVGAGI. CDR3 in amino acids: CASSLDSTGELFF. As DNA, the CDR3 is TGTGCCAGCAGCCTAGACAGCACCGGGGAGCTGTTTTTT.

The chain joins TRBV29-1 to TRBJ1-1, with 8 bases fitting TRBD1. The trim removed 6 bases at V and 8 bases at J, leaving 5 bases unmatched. This CDR3 comprises 11 residues. CDR1 and CDR2 from the germline V gene are SQVTM and ANQGSEA. CDR3 coding DNA: TGCAGCGTCTTAGGACAGGGAGAAGCTTTCTTT. Protein: CSVLGQGEAFF. The complete variable domain, with remaining parts taken from reference TRBV29-1 and TRBJ1-1, reads SAVISQKPSRDICQRGTSLTIQCQVDSQVTMMFWYRQQPGQSLTLIATANQGSEATYESGFVIDKFPISRPNLTFSTLTVSNMSPEDSSIYLCSVLGQGEAFFGQGTRLTVV.

The CDR3 DNA follows: TGTGCCAGCAGCTCAAGACATGGCAATGAGCAGTTCTTC. Protein: CASSSRHGNEQFF. The genes are TRBV7-2 and TRBJ2-1; D not certain. The CDR3 is 13 residues long. V gave up 4 bases and J gave up 6 bases, with 10 bases separating them. Germline V gene sequence: CDR1 SGHTA, CDR2 FQGNSA.

The chain carries TRBV29-1 and TRBJ1-2; D possibly corresponds to TRBD1 (5 bases). Deletions cut 0 bases from V and 8 bases from J, with 10 bases between. The CDR3 contains 12 residues. Germline-derived CDR1 and CDR2 are SQVTM and ANQGSEA. The CDR3, as DNA: TGCAGCGTTGAAGAGGGGGGTTACGGCTACACCTTC. Translated: CSVEEGGYGYTF.

This sequence joins TRBV19 and TRBJ2-1, with D possibly being TRBD2 (6 bases). CDR1 is LNHDA and CDR2 is SQIVND in the germline V gene (reference sequence). V dropped 6 bases and J dropped 3 bases, with 9 bases sitting between them. The CDR3 is made up of 13 amino acids. CDR3 in DNA: TGTGCCAGTAGAACTAGCTACTACAATGAGCAGTTCTTC. It codes for CASRTSYYNEQFF. The full variable domain, with the rest looked up from reference TRBV19 and TRBJ2-1, is DGGITQSPKYLFRKEGQNVTLSCEQNLNHDAMYWYRQDPGQGLRLIYYSQIVNDFQKGDIAEGYSVSREKKESFPLTVTSAQKNPTAFYLCASRTSYYNEQFFGPGTRLTVL.

CDR3: CASRSLLDEKLFF. The CDR3 DNA sequence: TGTGCCAGCCGTAGCCTCTTGGATGAAAAACTGTTTTTT. V gene TRBV19 combines with J gene TRBJ1-4; the D is unclear. The germline V and J ends were trimmed by 9 bases and 6 bases, with 14 bases remaining between them. Germline V CDR1 and CDR2: LNHDA, SQIVND (reference sequence). The CDR3 consists of 13 residues.

This chain joins TRBV29-1 and TRBJ1-2; TRBD1 might be the D (5 bases). CDR1 and CDR2 from the germline V gene are SQVTM and ANQGSEA. The CDR3 is 11 amino acids. V was cut by 7 bases and J by 7 bases, with 13 bases left in between. The chain's CDR3 is CSATGETGYTF. CDR3 coding DNA: TGCAGCGCCACGGGGGAGACTGGCTACACCTTC.

V is TRBV6-5 and J is TRBJ1-2; D is uncertain. V gave up 8 bases and J gave up 3 bases, with 13 bases separating them. The germline CDR1 and CDR2 sequences are MNHEY and SVGAGI. The CDR3 consists of 13 residues. CDR3 in amino acids: CASWRPKYYGYTF. The CDR3, as DNA: TGTGCCAGCTGGAGACCCAAGTACTATGGCTACACCTTC.

The chain employs TRBV5-1 and TRBJ1-2; tentative D call: TRBD1 (6 bases). The CDR3 consists of 18 residues. V was cut by 0 bases and J by 0 bases, with 18 bases left in between. Germline CDR1 and CDR2: SGHRS and YFSETQ. The CDR3 region has the DNA TGCGCCAGCAGCTTGGGATTCGGACAGCGTACAACTAACTATGGCTACACCTTC. Its protein is CASSLGFGQRTTNYGYTF.

The chain has TRBV10-3 and TRBJ1-2, with 8 bases fitting TRBD1. Unmatched junction bases numbered 4, after V lost 2 bases and J lost 8 bases. CDR1 and CDR2 from the germline V gene are ENHRY and SYGVKD. The CDR3 has 13 amino acids. The CDR3, as DNA: TGTGCCATCAGTGAGCAGGGGGCGGGCGGCTACACCTTC. Translated: CAISEQGAGGYTF.

The genes are TRBV28 and TRBJ1-1; 9 positions agree with TRBD1. The CDR3 extends over 16 amino acids. The germline CDR1 and CDR2 sequences are MDHEN and SYDVKM. With 7 bases clipped from V and 6 bases from J, the junction kept 15 bases outside the gene matches. The CDR3 DNA reads as TGTGCCAGCAAACCCGGGACAGGGTCTCCCCGGGCTGAAGCTTTCTTT. Amino acid sequence: CASKPGTGSPRAEAFF.

This clone showed up just a few times. The chain couples TRBV9 to TRBJ1-1, with TRBD1 matching 7 bases. Germline lookup yields CDR1 SGDLS and CDR2 YYNGEE. V gave up 2 bases and J gave up 7 bases; unmatched junction bases: 14. There are 16 residues in the CDR3. This CDR3 reads CASSVALTGRDGEAFF. CDR3 DNA: TGTGCCAGCAGCGTCGCCCTGACAGGGAGAGACGGTGAAGCTTTCTTT.

V is TRBV7-2 and J is TRBJ2-7; tentative D call: TRBD2 (6 bases). V was clipped by 5 bases and J by 7 bases, with 18 bases between them. The germline V gene has CDR1 SGHTA and CDR2 FQGNSA. The CDR3 is made up of 14 amino acids. The CDR3 DNA is TGTGCCAGCAGCCCTCAGGGCGGGGTGAGGGAGCAGTACTTC. This encodes CASSPQGGVREQYF.

The CDR3 DNA is TGTGCCAGCAGTCCCTTAGACAGAAACACTGAAGCTTTCTTT. It specifies CASSPLDRNTEAFF. The chain recombines TRBV27 with TRBJ1-1, with a possible D match to TRBD1 (5 bases). The CDR3 has 14 amino acids. V lost 5 bases to trimming and J lost 2 bases, with 12 bases between them. CDR1 and CDR2 (germline): MNHEY, SMNVEV (reference sequence).

This rearrangement joins TRBV5-6 to TRBJ1-2, with TRBD1 identical over 10 bases. J gave up 6 bases and V 2 bases, and 1 base lay outside the gene matches. Germline-derived CDR1 and CDR2 are SGHDT and YYEEEE. The CDR3 extends over 13 amino acids. CDR3 residues: CASSLGTGDGYTF. The CDR3 DNA follows: TGTGCCAGCAGCTTAGGGACAGGGGATGGCTACACCTTC.

This chain links TRBV9 with TRBJ2-5, with D perhaps TRBD1 (7 bases). This CDR3 contains 12 residues. V lost 4 bases and J 9 bases, leaving 13 bases between the germline ends. Per the germline V gene, CDR1 is SGDLS and CDR2 is YYNGEE. CDR3 nucleotides: TGTGCCAGCAGCCCAGGGGGGTGGGCCCAGTACTTC. This encodes CASSPGGWAQYF. The full variable domain, with the rest looked up from reference TRBV9 and TRBJ2-5, is DSGVTQTPKHLITATGQRVTLRCSPRSGDLSVYWYQQSLDQGLQFLIQYYNGEERAKGNILERFSAQQFPDLHSELNLSSLELGDSALYFCASSPGGWAQYFGPGTRLLVL.

This sequence joins TRBV5-4 and TRBJ1-2, with a possible D match to TRBD1 (5 bases). This CDR3 has 14 amino acids. The V end was cut by 1 base, the J end by 4 bases, with 11 bases between. Germline V gene sequence: CDR1 SGHNT, CDR2 YYREEE (reference sequence). Here the CDR3 DNA reads TGTGCCAGCAGCTTGCCCGGGGGTGGCTATGGCTACACCTTC. Translation: CASSLPGGGYGYTF.

This clone was seen a single time. V usage is TRBV24-1 and J usage is TRBJ1-1; 7 bases align to TRBD1. Trimming at V came to 7 bases and at J to 6 bases, leaving 16 bases not matched to a gene. The CDR3 loop spans 16 amino acids. CDR1 and CDR2 (germline): KGHDR, SFDVKD. The CDR3 is CATRGPNRGAVSEAFF. In nucleotides, the CDR3 is TGTGCCACCAGGGGACCCAACAGGGGTGCGGTGTCTGAAGCTTTCTTT.